The 15 T cell receptor beta chains presented below share a single source sample, sequenced in a study of CXCR3-negative and CXCR3-positive naive CD8 T cells. Their specific antigens are unknown. Study results and limitations: The TRB CDR3s that CXCR3-positive naive cells carried were more hydrophobic than those of CXCR3-negative naive cells.

5' RACE that incorporated UMI labels was used to prepare the TRB cDNA libraries. TCRdb reworked the 5' RACE reads into one entry per CDR3 protein, no DNA. In total, the table holds 55,000 to 75,000 distinct CDR3 sequences. Specimen: naive CXCR3+ CD8+ T cells from blood. Regarding subset: CD45RO-CCR7+CD27+CD95- naive CD8+ T cells expressing CXCR3 (TNR3+). The receptors were sampled from a human donor in good health. Some clones in this sample may be carry-over from other donors' samples.

The V and J genes are TRBV7-3 and TRBJ2-5. The CDR3 runs 15 residues. Germline assignment: CDR1 SGHTA and CDR2 FQGTGA. The CDR3 sequence is CASSLLSGRQETQYF.

The chain joins TRBV20-1 to TRBJ2-5; absent DNA, TCRdb's TRBD1 call cannot be checked. The CDR3 has 12 residues. The V gene's germline CDR1 is DFQATT and CDR2 SNEGSKA (reference sequence). Here the CDR3 reads CSARTEGETQYF.

The V gene is TRBV12-3 or TRBV12-4, the J gene TRBJ2-2; the TCRdb call, TRBD1, lacks DNA for checking. This CDR3 has 16 amino acids. CDR3 region: CASRLLQGMNTGELFF.

The gene calls are TRBV28 and TRBJ2-5; without DNA, the TCRdb call of TRBD1 cannot be checked. This CDR3 is 16 amino acids long. CDR1 and CDR2 (germline): MDHEN, SYDVKM. CDR3 sequence: CASSSRDGLFQETQYF.

V is TRBV4-3 and J is TRBJ1-1; TCRdb returns TRBD1, unconfirmable since there is no DNA. Germline V gives CDR1 LGHNA, CDR2 YSLEER. This CDR3 comprises 13 residues. CDR3 amino acids: CASSQDRRQEAFF.

The chain joins TRBV4-3 to TRBJ2-7. The CDR3 is 15 amino acids. CDR1 and CDR2 (germline): LGHNA, YSLEER. This CDR3 is CASSQDFPETYEQYF.

The CDR3 sequence: CSARGSGDYEQYF. The V call is TRBV20-1, the J call TRBJ2-7; the TCRdb D gene call, TRBD2, has no DNA to confirm it. The length of the CDR3 is 13 residues. The germline V gene encodes CDR1 DFQATT and CDR2 SNEGSKA (reference sequence).

The chain has TRBV7-9 and TRBJ1-2; the TCRdb call, TRBD1, lacks DNA for checking. Per germline, CDR1 SEHNR and CDR2 FQNEAQ (reference sequence). The CDR3 sequence is 15 residues long. The CDR3 reads CASSPRDIVNYGYTF.

This chain connects TRBV24-1 to TRBJ2-2; TCRdb names TRBD1, which stays unverified in the absence of DNA. From germline, CDR1 is KGHDR and CDR2 SFDVKD. This CDR3 contains 19 residues. CDR3 residues: CATSDFPTAGTGSTGELFF.

This chain links TRBV4-3 with TRBJ2-2; checking the TCRdb D call of TRBD1 is not possible without DNA. The CDR3 runs 14 residues. In germline, CDR1 is LGHNA, CDR2 YSLEER. CDR3 region: CASSPRVDTGELFF.

The CDR3 is CASSVWANTEAFF. The chain uses TRBV9 and TRBJ1-1. The CDR3 covers 13 residues. CDR1 and CDR2 from the germline V gene are SGDLS and YYNGEE.

The chain employs TRBV6-2 or TRBV6-3 and TRBJ1-5; as DNA is missing, the TRBD1 call by TCRdb cannot be tested. CDR3 length: 14 residues. The germline gives CDR1 MNHEY, CDR2 SVGEGT. The CDR3 loop reads CASSPGQGNQPQHF.

The chain combines TRBV27 with TRBJ2-7; TCRdb's assignment of TRBD2 cannot be checked, as there is no DNA. The length of the CDR3 is 13 residues. CDR1 and CDR2 from the germline V gene are MNHEY and SMNVEV (reference sequence). CDR3 protein: CASSFGPSYEQYF.

V gene TRBV4-1 combines with J gene TRBJ2-5; TCRdb selects TRBD1, and the lack of DNA leaves this call unchecked. Germline CDR1 reads MGHRA; CDR2 reads YSYEKL. The length of the CDR3 is 15 residues. The chain's CDR3 is CASSQDPWGRETQYF.

The chain couples TRBV29-1 to TRBJ2-1; TCRdb picks TRBD2, but there is no DNA to check that call. Germline V CDR1 and CDR2: SQVTM, ANQGSEA. The CDR3 loop spans 17 amino acids. CDR3 region: CSVVGLENPRTYNEQFF.